This T cell receptor (beta chain) was sequenced for a study of blood T cell repertoires in COVID-19 (dated by TCRdb to between 2020 and 2021). In the study overall: Samples covering the acute and convalescent phases of COVID-19 were provided by collaborators in the United States, Italy and Spain. The dataset comprised deeply sampled blood TCRbeta repertoires from subjects exposed to, actively infected with, or recovered from COVID-19. The prospective study material was composed of cDNA or gDNA derived from T cells, B-cell-depleted T cells, or PBMCs. Samples came from the ongoing ImmuneRACE study (first 160 participants) plus 1,254 subjects from 6 global collaborators. Sample metadata almost always included a de-identified subject ID, COVID-19 status, age in years and sex. HLA class I and class II types, where available, came from metadata supplied by the sample provider rather than from assay-based typing. A freely available public database, intended as a resource for researchers studying the immune response to SARS-CoV-2, is where the repertoires were released.

Comments on this clone: It has no known antigen specificity. Base qualities were left out, and no much larger clone turns up one base away.

TCRbeta CDR3 regions were amplified from genomic DNA by means of the immunoSEQ Assay, a bias-controlled multiplex PCR. As for how the authors treated the data: Nucleated cell counts per sample were estimated from amplification of reference gene primers within the assay. Sequence reads were collapsed and filtered to measure the absolute abundance of every unique TCRbeta CDR3 rearrangement. For each sample, productive Simpson clonality was calculated by taking the square root of Simpson's diversity index across productive rearrangements. TCRdb's version of the immuneACCESS table is confined to in-frame rearrangements and falls short of the full clone set. An unresolved V gene accounts for under half of the shortfall where checked; the remainder is of unknown origin. That table is the source of V, J and clone size, and D and trimming were worked out from the DNA. In this sample the table shows some 400,000 clones, roughly 80% of which occur a single time. The top ten constitute 1.1% of the sample.

V drops 4 bases and J drops 0 bases, leaving 15 bases in between. The germline V gene encodes CDR1 LGHDT and CDR2 YNNKEL (reference sequence). From the cysteine up to the phenylalanine, the CDR3 has a length of 16 residues. Only the CDR3 region is kept as DNA, spanning 48 bases read in frame from base 1. The collaborating institutions used their own protocols to collect whole blood in K2EDTA tubes. For TCRbeta analysis, collaborator samples were shipped as frozen whole blood, as isolated PBMCs, or as DNA extracted from either sample type. Points the paper makes about the study in general: The quantity of clinical and demographic metadata differed by source and by participant and was supplied without curation.

This receptor chain uses TRBV3-1 (or the pseudogene TRBV3-2) and TRBJ1-2; possibly the D gene is TRBD1, per 5 matching bases. The receptor's source is a human donor with acute or convalescent COVID-19. The donor label of this sample is uncertain. The specimen was peripheral blood. The CDR3 region: CASSPREGSPNYGYTF. The nucleotide sequence reads TGTGCCAGCAGCCCCCGGGAGGGGAGTCCTAACTATGGCTACACCTTC.